This T cell receptor beta chain originates from a study of identical twins. Template switching added a universal primer binding site, and final cDNA carried unique molecular identifiers. TCRdb fed the 5' RACE reads into MiXCR, producing one record per CDR3 protein. Here the sample spans roughly 720,000 distinct CDR3 sequences, 15% to 20% being singletons. This clonotype was recorded only once. A further study also used this sample, focusing on T cells expressing NK-cell markers. That report notes: Several experiments employed an anti-gamma-delta TCR antibody to confine sorting to alpha-beta TCR T cells. In 6 or 7 donors, dominant NKG2C+ clonotypes were about 1.0-7.0% of CD8+ T cells. Leadership of the CD3+CD56-NKG2C+ fraction also belonged to these clonotypes in several donors.

This TCR came from a woman younger than 35 in good health. Material: PBMCs.

Here the CDR3 reads CSAVRSGNIQYF. CDR3 nucleotide sequence: TGCAGTGCTGTCCGCAGTGGAAACATTCAGTACTTC. The chain carries TRBV20-1 and TRBJ2-4; D is unclear. Germline loops: CDR1 DFQATT, CDR2 SNEGSKA (reference sequence). The CDR3 runs to 12 residues. Trimming stripped 5 bases from V and 6 bases from J, with 11 bases between.